The 15 T cell receptor beta chains below all came from one sample that was sequenced in a study of blood T cells in healthy people across ages. The authors ran a second PCR of 7 to 11 cycles using a sample-barcoded 5' primer and a J-beta primer mix. MiXCR, applied by TCRdb to the 5' RACE reads, yields one record per CDR3 protein. The sample comprises over 1.5 million distinct CDR3 sequences, 49% of which are singletons, and approximately 2% rests with the top ten. The sequenced sample was blood. These receptors came from a woman between 40 and 50 years old in good health.

This clonotype appeared many times. The chain carries TRBV20-1 and TRBJ2-1, with 8 bases matching TRBD1. With 6 bases clipped from V and 2 bases from J, the junction kept 12 bases outside the gene matches. Germline-derived CDR1 and CDR2 are DFQATT and SNEGSKA (reference sequence). This CDR3 comprises 16 residues. CDR3 amino acids: CSAPDRGTGAYNEQFF. CDR3 nucleotides: TGCAGTGCCCCAGATAGGGGGACAGGAGCCTACAATGAGCAGTTCTTC.

Only a few counts were recorded for this clonotype. One end of the junction does not line up with germline, which may come from a read error. The chain employs TRBV6-2 or TRBV6-3 and TRBJ2-1; 7 bases align to TRBD1. This CDR3 has 16 residues. Germline V gene data show CDR1 as MNHEY and CDR2 as SVGEGT. The CDR3 region has the DNA TGTGCCGGCAGTTCCCAAGGACAGGTCCGTAGGCATGAGCAGTTCTTC. Its translation is CAGSSQGQVRRHEQFF.

CDR3 in DNA: TGTGCCAGCAGTTTGAGTGATGAGGCTAATGAAAAACTGTTTTTT. It encodes CASSLSDEANEKLFF. This chain connects TRBV12-3 or TRBV12-4 to TRBJ1-4; D gene ambiguous. The CDR3 is 15 residues long. The ends were cut back, 3 bases at V and 3 bases at J, with 11 bases in the middle.

The gene calls are TRBV27 and TRBJ1-2, with TRBD1 as a possible D gene (6 bases). The CDR3 runs to 14 residues. CDR1 and CDR2 (germline): MNHEY, SMNVEV (reference sequence). V dropped 4 bases and J dropped 6 bases, with 15 bases sitting between them. CDR3 DNA sequence: TGTGCCAGCAGTTCACCCGGGACAAATAATGGCTACACCTTC. Its translation is CASSSPGTNNGYTF.

The sample holds a few counts of this clonotype. V is TRBV5-1 and J is TRBJ2-1; 13 nucleotides match TRBD2. CDR1 and CDR2 (germline): SGHRS, YFSETQ. Unmatched junction bases numbered 7, after V lost 0 bases and J lost 10 bases. The CDR3 extends over 16 amino acids. The CDR3 DNA sequence: TGCGCCAGCAGCTTGGCCACTAGCGGGGGGGCCAGGGAGCAGTTCTTC. The encoded protein is CASSLATSGGAREQFF.

This clonotype appeared a few times. CDR3 in DNA: TGTGCCAGCAGCCCACACGAAGAGGGCACAGATACGCAGTATTTT. Translation: CASSPHEEGTDTQYF. The V and J genes are TRBV28 and TRBJ2-3; D ambiguous. Trimming took 6 bases from V and 1 from J, leaving 14 bases between them. This CDR3 spans 15 amino acids. Germline V CDR1 and CDR2: MDHEN, SYDVKM.

The CDR3 DNA follows: TGCAGTGGGCCGGTCAGTCAAGAGACCCAGTACTTC. It translates to CSGPVSQETQYF. The V and J genes are TRBV20-1 and TRBJ2-5; D unresolved. Trimming pared 7 bases from V and 2 bases from J, leaving 11 bases between. Germline V gives CDR1 DFQATT, CDR2 SNEGSKA (reference sequence). The CDR3 runs to 12 residues.

This clonotype was detected only a few times. The V call is TRBV4-3, the J call TRBJ2-3; unclear D gene. The CDR3 covers 13 residues. Germline loops: CDR1 LGHNA, CDR2 YSLEER. Trimming removed 4 bases from V and 4 bases from J, with 9 bases in between. The CDR3 region has the DNA TGCGCCAGCAGCCGAGAGTTGCCAGATACGCAGTATTTT. Its translation is CASSRELPDTQYF.

This clonotype was counted many times. The chain links TRBV25-1 to TRBJ2-7; tentatively, D is TRBD2 (7 bases). Trimming shortened V by 3 bases and J by 4 bases, and 16 bases separated the two germline ends. The germline V gene has CDR1 MGHDK and CDR2 SYGVNS. The CDR3 consists of 15 residues. The CDR3 coding sequence is TGTGCCAGCAGTGACGGGGGGCCTCGACCTTACGAGCAGTACTTC. This translates into CASSDGGPRPYEQYF.

This clonotype was counted only a few times. The CDR3 DNA reads as TGTGCCAGCAGCCCAATGGTTCCAGATACGCAGTATTTT. Translation: CASSPMVPDTQYF. The chain is built from TRBV9 and TRBJ2-3; D ambiguous. CDR1 is SGDLS and CDR2 is YYNGEE in the germline V gene. Trimming took 4 bases from V and 4 from J, leaving 10 bases between them. The CDR3 sequence is 13 residues long.

V gene TRBV19 combines with J gene TRBJ1-5; 9 nucleotides agree with TRBD1. Germline CDR1 reads LNHDA; CDR2 reads SQIVND (reference sequence). This CDR3 is built from 15 residues. J gave up 5 bases and V 5 bases, and 7 bases lay outside the gene matches. CDR3 residues: CASSQGQGKYQPQHF. CDR3 nucleotides: TGTGCCAGTAGTCAGGGACAGGGCAAGTATCAGCCCCAGCATTTT.

V usage is TRBV15 and J usage is TRBJ2-1; TRBD2 agrees at 13 bases. V shed 3 bases, J shed 9 bases, and the junction held 11 bases outside the gene matches. CDR1 is LNHNV, CDR2 YYDKDF, per germline (reference sequence). The length of the CDR3 is 17 residues. The CDR3 DNA sequence: TGTGCCACCAGCAGGCAAAAACCGGGACTAGCGGGGAGTGAGCAGTTCTTC. This encodes CATSRQKPGLAGSEQFF.

This clonotype was counted a few times. The chain recombines TRBV20-1 with TRBJ2-7; perhaps TRBD1 as D (5 bases). This CDR3 comprises 12 residues. V was cut by 5 bases and J by 3 bases, with 11 bases left in between. Germline assignment: CDR1 DFQATT and CDR2 SNEGSKA (reference sequence). In nucleotides, the CDR3 is TGCAGTGCTGCCACAGGCTTCTACGAGCAGTACTTC. The encoded protein is CSAATGFYEQYF.

The chain joins TRBV7-2 to TRBJ1-2, with TRBD1 matching 7 bases. The CDR3 runs to 15 residues. Germline assignment: CDR1 SGHTA and CDR2 FQGNSA. V was clipped by 5 bases and J by 8 bases; unmatched bases: 14. The CDR3 DNA follows: TGTGCCAGCAGCCCGACAAGACAGGGCTTGGGCGGCTACACCTTC. Translation gives CASSPTRQGLGGYTF.

The chain links TRBV4-2 to TRBJ2-1; 7 bases line up with TRBD1. Germline V gene sequence: CDR1 LGHNA, CDR2 YNFKEQ. CDR3 length: 17 amino acids. V trimming: 3 bases; J trimming: 0 bases; junction bases outside the gene matches: 8. The CDR3 is CASSQVSRGSSYNEQFF. DNA for the CDR3: TGTGCCAGCAGCCAGGTCTCCAGGGGGAGCTCCTACAATGAGCAGTTCTTC.